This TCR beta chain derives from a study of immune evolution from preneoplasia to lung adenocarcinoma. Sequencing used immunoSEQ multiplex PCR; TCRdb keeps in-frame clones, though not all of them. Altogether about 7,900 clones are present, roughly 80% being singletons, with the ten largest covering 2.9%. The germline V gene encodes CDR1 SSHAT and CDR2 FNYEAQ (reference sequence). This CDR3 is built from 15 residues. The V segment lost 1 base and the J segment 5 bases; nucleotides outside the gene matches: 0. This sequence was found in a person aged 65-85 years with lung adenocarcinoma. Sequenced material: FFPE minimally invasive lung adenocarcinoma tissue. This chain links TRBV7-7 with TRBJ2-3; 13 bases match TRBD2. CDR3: CASSLGLAGGDTQYF. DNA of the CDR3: TGTGCCAGCAGCTTAGGACTAGCGGGAGGAGATACGCAGTATTTT.